This T cell receptor (beta chain) was observed in a study of T cell repertoires in cytomegalovirus infection. TCRdb called the reads again in MiXCR, with one record for every CDR3 protein. The data hold 100,000 to 150,000 distinct CDR3 sequences, with 30% to 40% observed a single time. As for this clonotype: Its antigen is not known.

V was clipped by 2 bases and J by 6 bases, with 19 bases between them. The CDR3 runs to 17 residues. CDR1 LGHDT and CDR2 YNNKEL come from the germline V gene (reference sequence). The receptor was isolated from a human donor in good health (CMV status not recorded). Some clones in this sample may be carry-over from other donors' samples. The sequencing used CD8+ T cells from cultured PBMCs, collected from culture after CMV antigen stimulation. V is TRBV3-1 and J is TRBJ2-2; D ambiguous. In nucleotides, the CDR3 is TGTGCCAGCAGCCAACCCGGAAAGGGCGCCTCGTCCGGGGAGCTGTTTTTT. This encodes CASSQPGKGASSGELFF.